The entry that follows covers one T cell receptor (beta chain) sequence. This clone was detected only once. Its antigen remains unidentified. No much larger clone is present one base from it, and per-base qualities are unavailable. Other DNA sequences in this specimen translate into the identical CDR3. The data belong to a study of human thymus T cells (dated by TCRdb to 2018 to 2021). Context from the whole study: The study used eight infant thymus samples plus four related peripheral blood samples to characterize TCR alpha and beta repertoires. The infant donors were roughly 7 to 244 days old, and the cohort included over five males and two females.

The CDR3, from cysteine to phenylalanine, totals 13 residues. This entry keeps only the CDR3 DNA: 39 bases, framed from base 1. V is shortened by 3 bases, J by 0 bases, and the region joining them spans 6 bases. CDR1 and CDR2 were assigned from the germline V gene (reference sequence) as GTSNPN and SVGIG. Using the immunoSEQ multiplex PCR assay, the TCRB and TCRAD loci were amplified from a standardized quantity of quality-controlled genomic DNA. The V(D)J region was spanned by amplicons of a length sufficient to cover the CDR3 and to identify V and J genes. The commercial immunoSEQ service was used to sequence amplicons on an Illumina platform. In the authors' own workflow: Primer bias and sequencing errors were corrected as previously described, and TCRAD and TCRB were defined on the basis of the IMGT database. The repertoires were analysed using immunoSEQ Analyzer 3.0 and VDJTools for basic statistics, V/J segment usage, diversity estimates, rarefaction and pairwise overlap. Diversity was estimated with Chao1, ChaoE, Efron-Thisted, Shannon and inverse Simpson indices, and also on datasets down-sampled to the smallest sample. For repertoire overlap, CDR3 nucleotide sequence, V gene and J gene had to match strictly, and clustering was done by Jaccard-based multidimensional scaling. TCRdb retrieved this table from immuneACCESS and kept in-frame rearrangements only. Not all clones are present; in checked studies, unresolved V genes account for under half, and no reason is known for the remainder. That table is the source of V, J and clone size, and D and trimming were worked out from the DNA. The sample table records about 50,000 clones; just under 95% of these occur just once. The ten largest account for around 0.2% of the sample.

Results the study describes overall, beyond this receptor: On average, thymus samples gave 650,000 to 850,000 unique TCRB clonotypes, whereas blood samples gave about 84,000. Biased V and J gene segment usage appeared to be present in both thymic and peripheral blood repertoires.

Donors were immunologically healthy infants undergoing open corrective cardiac surgery for congenital heart defects in Finland. For four of the eight donors, a small roughly 0.5-1 mL aliquot of peripheral blood was collected during surgery. Instead of starting from a fixed cell number, genomic DNA extraction from blood samples used all available leukocytes. ACK lysis buffer was used to remove erythrocytes from blood, and the leukocytes were stored at -70 degrees C as pellets. Genomic DNA was extracted from frozen cell pellets with a QIAsymphony instrument. Sequencing was carried out using blood. The sequence was collected from a girl less than two years old with a congenital heart defect but otherwise immunologically healthy. The sequence links TRBV30 to TRBJ2-1, with no confidently assigned D gene. The nucleotide sequence is TGTGCCTGGAGCGGTAGCTCCTACAATGAGCAGTTCTTC. Its translation is CAWSGSSYNEQFF.